This T cell receptor beta chain derives from a study of cytomegalovirus exposure and HLA in healthy donors (dated by TCRdb to about 2017). Regarding the complete study: An earlier analysis of roughly 570 of the donors reported about 280 Gb of sequence data and 95 million to 120 million unique TCR beta sequences obtained from approximately 180 million T cells. Several DR-DQ haplotypes were handled as single units for association and clustering because linkage in the cohort was strong. On average, 235,054 unique TCR beta nucleotide sequences were sequenced per donor among a few hundred genotyped donors of the cohort, with roughly 20% of those sequences being non-productive. Rather than drawing on any new phenotypic data, the later analysis identified candidate immune exposures from TCR beta sequences and the way those sequences occurred across donors. About 300 gigabases of sequencing data and roughly 90 million unique TCR sequences were included in an early release covering about 700 HLA-typed donors. The genetic ancestry cluster associated with self-reported Caucasian donors included around four fifths of the roughly 380 genotyped donors. In a later genetic analysis, genome-wide SNP genotypes for about 65% of the 666 donors were used, and that subset was treated as a discovery cohort. HLA typing included class I and class II loci at four-digit resolution. High-throughput TCR immunosequencing, statistical association of individual TCRs with disease status, and machine learning were combined to predict cytomegalovirus infection status. Typing coverage varied by locus: roughly 629-640 donors for A, B, C, DRB1 and DQB1; roughly 510 for DQA1; 600 to 610 for DPA1; around 450 for DPB1. To decide whether each TCR beta V gene segment behaved as functional or pseudogenic, an earlier analysis of several hundred of the donors relied on high-throughput TCR beta sequencing. The study was designed to test whether signatures of past pathogen exposure could be identified by cataloging public T cell receptors. Donor age, sex, ethnicity and CMV serostatus were compiled alongside the repertoire data. A later analysis re-analyzed previously published TCR beta repertoires from 500 to 700 donors and added high-resolution HLA genotyping to study TCR occurrence patterns. Every discovery cohort repertoire had been produced on one sequencing platform. Along with the roughly 700-subject first cohort, a separate validation cohort of over a hundred different subjects was used. The study profiled the T cell repertoires of about 720 subjects by immunosequencing and related them to cytomegalovirus serostatus. Overall results and qualifications from the work: In an earlier analysis of under 600 of the donors, most TCR beta V segments were observed in productive rearrangements about 87% or about 30% of the time, broadly matching IMGT annotations. Three of the identified cytomegalovirus-associated TCR beta chains were confirmed in vitro to be specific for cytomegalovirus antigens. A cluster of highly shared sequence variants was judged likely to be a technical artifact of the sequencing pipeline. For the cohort, immune exposure information was limited to CMV serostatus. It was suggested by the authors that the approach could potentially be generalized to other disease states and immunological phenotypes. Only TCR beta chains were sequenced in this cohort, and the absence of alpha or paired-chain data limited detectable features. HLA typing was unavailable for some donors at each locus, so association tests used only the typed subset. A further reported finding was that TCR beta sequences accurately predicted the HLA-A and HLA-B alleles for most subjects in the first cohort. According to a later genetic analysis, donors in an Asian-associated ancestry cluster had fewer N-insertions in productive TCRs than the approximately 700-donor mean. The study gave a list of under 200 TCR beta chains associated with cytomegalovirus. Roughly uniform sequencing depth across donors was assumed in presence/absence analyses, although this assumption may not hold. Linkage disequilibrium might explain the correlated functional status among segregating V segments, but an unknown experimental factor could not be ruled out. An association between a missense DCLRE1C variant and V-gene and J-gene trimming of TCR beta chains was found in a later genetic analysis and replicated in an independent cohort. Several of the top co-occurrence clusters appeared to be linked to parvovirus B19, influenza, CMV and Epstein-Barr virus, according to a later analysis. Most CMV-associated TCR beta chains appeared to be HLA-restricted in a later analysis, and the HLA associations seemed to be driven largely by CMV exposure. Assigning TCR associations to individual alleles was difficult when HLA alleles, especially DR and DQ, strongly co-occurred. A later analysis found that TCR association rates varied across HLA loci, with DRB1 alleles showing the most associated TCRs and HLA-C alleles the fewest. In a later analysis, some 17,000 TCR beta sequences were associated with specific HLA alleles at a false discovery rate of 0.05. The classifier was reported to diagnose cytomegalovirus status with high specificity and sensitivity in both the original cohort and the validation cohort. Some IMGT-functional V segments, including TRBV6-2 and TRBV6-3, could not be told apart with the 87-base-pair reads, so those segments were excluded. In a later analysis, HLA-associated TCR beta chains showed more clonal expansion and lower generation probabilities than non-associated chains that were equally common. The earlier analysis of 587 of the donors excluded seventeen rarely observed V segments, including chromosome 9 orphons, because counts were too low. Most TCR sequences were seen in very few donors, while some public TCRs were found in many individuals.

Library preparation used the immunoSEQ multiplex PCR assay. For the multiplex PCR, a mixture combining 60 forward primers for TCR Vbeta segments and 13 reverse primers for TCR Jbeta segments was used. The CDR3 region of rearranged TCR beta genes was amplified from genomic DNA by a multiplex PCR assay. The Illumina HiSeq System was used to sequence the amplified TCR beta libraries as 87-base-pair reads. As for how the authors treated the data: Across the 670 or so repertoires, a later analysis counted 60 million to 90 million unique TCR beta chains, about 10 million of which were shared by at least two donors. Raw reads were error-corrected and collapsed into unique sequences by a nearest-neighbor algorithm in which closely related sequences were merged to remove PCR and sequencing errors. V, D and J gene segments were assigned by aligning CDR3 sequences to IMGT reference sequences. For a sequence to be retained, a match of at least six nucleotides to both a V gene segment and a J gene segment was required. Rearrangements were called productive when the CDR3 lacked stop codons and stayed in frame with V and J; all others were non-productive. CDR3 was defined by IMGT convention, running from the second conserved V-encoded cysteine to the conserved J-encoded phenylalanine. In an earlier analysis of around 570 of the donors, sequences lacking an unambiguous match to a single V gene segment were excluded. In an earlier analysis of about 590 of the donors, a V segment was called functional when productive rearrangements were above 56.7%, and segregating when the standard deviation between donors exceeded 5%. A statistical classification framework was developed to diagnose cytomegalovirus status using the catalog of TCR beta chain sequences. V and J gene assignment, in a later analysis, came from comparing TCR nucleotide sequences with IMGT/GENE-DB human TR gene sequences. A later analysis assigned CDR3 sequences and most-parsimonious VDJ recombination scenarios with the TCRdist pipeline. In a later analysis, every TCR beta chain was defined by the combination of its CDR3 amino acid sequence and its V-gene family, and reads without a unique V-gene family were dropped. As a way to deal with suspected cross-contamination and a sequencing artifact, a later analysis dropped over 550 nucleotide sequences that were highly shared and had low generation probability. For each public chain, a later analysis derived a clonal expansion index from normalized ranks of inferred template counts within each repertoire. In a later analysis, generation probabilities were computed with a VDJ recombination model fitted to out-of-frame rearrangements, and the resulting probabilities were checked against IGoR. Hypergeometric tests were used in a later analysis to score TCR-TCR, TCR-HLA and TCR-CMV co-occurrence, with a repertoire-size bias correction applied to the TCR pairs. In a later analysis, false discovery rates were estimated by permuting HLA or CMV assignments 20 times. A later analysis grouped co-occurring TCRs with DBSCAN, adding TCRdist sequence similarity when clustering within HLA-allele-positive subsets. For co-occurrence clustering, repertoires with fewer than 30,000 or more than 120,000 public chains were excluded, along with several repertoires with anomalous nucleotide sharing. The immuneACCESS repertoire file appears here via TCRdb, limited to in-frame rearrangements. These files lack a portion of the clones; in checked studies, under half of the deficit traces to unresolved V genes, and the cause of the others is not known. That table supplies the V and J calls and clone size; D and trimming were determined from the DNA. The sample records about 150,000 clones, less than 85% of which are singletons. Around 7% of the sample rests with the top ten.

Unmatched junction bases come to 8, with V trimmed by 1 base and J by 0 bases. Taken from cysteine to phenylalanine, the CDR3 has 19 residues. The retained sequence is limited to the CDR3, 57 bases, with the frame set at the first base. According to the germline V gene (reference sequence), CDR1 reads SEHNR and CDR2 reads FQNEAQ. Turning to this clone: What this receptor recognizes is not known. No quality values exist for individual bases; no much larger clone is one base distant.

The cohort was made up of roughly 670 healthy bone marrow donors. Cohort members were all nominally healthy when sampled, although unrecorded immune exposures were likely present. The donor was CMV seropositive and was included in the group of around 300 seropositive cohort members. A peripheral blood sample was provided by each donor, and peripheral blood mononuclear cells were used for TCR beta sequencing. The Qiagen DNeasy Blood Extraction Kit was used to extract genomic DNA from the blood cell samples. This receptor was taken from a woman between 45 and 60 years old in good health and CMV-seropositive. The rearranged segments are TRBV7-9 and TRBJ2-4; TRBD2 fits 11 bases in the junction. The sequencing sample was made of PBMCs. The CDR3 here reads CASSLVGLAGGSAKNIQYF. The nucleotides are TGTGCCAGCAGCTTAGTTGGCCTAGCGGGGGGCTCAGCCAAAAACATTCAGTACTTC.